This TCR beta chain was identified in a study of OX40 agonist ivuxolimab in advanced cancers. Worth noting for this clone: The antigen is not known.

The germline CDR1 and CDR2 sequences are LGHNA and YSLEER. Trimming removed 2 bases at V and 0 bases at J, with 11 bases between. The CDR3 runs to 16 residues. Only in-frame clones appear in the TCRdb table, and some are missing; sequencing was by immunoSEQ multiplex PCR. The top ten clones hold about 0.76% of a sample with approximately 82,000 clones, around 90% of them seen once. Broader study findings: Patients with a partial response at 0.1-3.0 mg/kg had among the lowest clonal expansion.

The source of this sequence is an adult with an advanced solid tumor such as melanoma, head and neck, liver or kidney cancer. The V and J genes are TRBV4-3 and TRBJ2-1; D is unresolved. Source: CD4+ or CD8+ T cells sorted from blood, taken in a trial of the OX40 agonist ivuxolimab. The CDR3 sequence is CASSQSTDSSYNEQFF. CDR3 DNA sequence: TGCGCCAGCAGCCAATCGACCGATAGCTCCTACAATGAGCAGTTCTTC.